This T cell receptor beta chain originates from a study of monozygotic twins with inflammatory bowel disease. Blood was drawn once per donor, and each sample measured about 2.3 ml. One entry per CDR3 protein, without DNA, is what TCRdb gives after re-calling the 5' RACE reads. The sample's table shows approximately 330,000 distinct CDR3 sequences. This CDR3 spans 14 amino acids. The receptor comes from a human donor with ulcerative colitis or Crohn's disease, or a healthy co-twin of an affected twin (not recorded which). The sequencing sample was made of blood. The chain joins TRBV12-3 or TRBV12-4 to TRBJ1-4. This chain's CDR3 is CASRLSHLNEKLFF.